This TCR beta chain was profiled in a study of a mutant IDH1 vaccine in newly diagnosed glioma (dated by TCRdb to the early 2020s). Regarding the research as a whole: Vaccination started 4-6 weeks after radiotherapy alone, or was given together with temozolomide cycles in the groups whose treatment included chemotherapy. The roughly 35 treated patients were 62.5% male and around 38% female, with a mean age of approximately 40 years. Visit V12 was the week-35 safety follow-up and visit V13 was the week-47 end of study. Six visits were used for peripheral blood collection: V03 (baseline), V05, V07, V10, V12 and V13. Prior to enrollment, standard therapy consisting of radiotherapy alone, temozolomide alone, or radiochemotherapy with temozolomide had been administered to patients, with the combination being received by most patients. For exploratory analyses, longitudinal TCRB deep sequencing was carried out in some 25 treated patients wherever samples were available.

The time point label corresponds to: week 47, end of study. A 20-mer mutant IDH1 peptide at 300 micrograms in Montanide made up each vaccine dose, which was injected subcutaneously together with topical imiquimod. Patients received eight vaccinations in weeks 1, 3, 5, 7, 11, 15, 19 and 23, corresponding to visits V03 through V10. Donors had newly diagnosed WHO grade 3 or 4 IDH1-mutant astrocytomas with loss of nuclear ATRX. The samples were drawn from NOA16, a multicentre, single-arm, open-label phase I trial in Germany that tested a mutant IDH1 peptide vaccine in humans for the first time. Genomic DNA for TCRB sequencing was extracted from EDTA blood using the DNeasy Blood and Tissue Kit. General findings and caveats noted by the study authors: According to the authors, sample limitations meant that analyses of patient blood samples could not be reproduced. Selection of PBMC samples for TCRB deep sequencing was based on availability. Vaccine-induced immune responses across multiple MHC alleles were detected in approximately 94% of patients. Changes in the top peripheral T cell clonotypes picked up by TCRB sequencing did not appear to be linked to pseudoprogression.

This clone was counted between two and nine times. Its binding antigen is unknown. No per-base quality is available; no much larger clone lies one base away. Libraries came from the immunoSEQ multiplex PCR assay. Rearranged TCR beta chain sequences were amplified with the hsTCRB Kit following the manufacturer's protocol. An Illumina MiSeq was used to sequence the TCRB libraries. Concerning the study's data processing: The proprietary platform of the kit vendor was used for demultiplexing, trimming and gene mapping. The clones in this table, taken by TCRdb from immuneACCESS, are in-frame only. Not every clone is retained; where verified, under half of the shortfall comes from an unresolved V gene, and the cause of the rest is unknown. V, J and clone size were drawn from that table, and D and trimming were deduced from the DNA. The sample data list about 13,000 clones, and around 81% of these were observed just once. About 4.2% of the sample goes to the ten largest clones.

This clonotype was sampled from a woman in her thirties or forties with glioma. Sequenced material: PBMCs, taken from a glioma patient whose treatment included an IDH1 peptide vaccine.

The bases read TGTGCCAGCAGCCCAGGGCTCTTCTACGAGCAGTACTTC. The translation is CASSPGLFYEQYF. The V and J genes are TRBV9 and TRBJ2-7; TRBD1 could be the D gene, as 5 bases match. From the cysteine through the phenylalanine, the CDR3 covers 13 amino acids. The retained sequence is limited to the CDR3, 39 bases, with the frame set at the first base. The germline V gene encodes CDR1 SGDLS and CDR2 YYNGEE. The junction shows trimming of 4 bases on V and 3 bases on J, plus 11 bases between the germline ends.